Each of the 17 T cell receptor beta chains below was sequenced from the same sample in a study of cytomegalovirus exposure and HLA in healthy donors. PCR was performed using 60 Vbeta and 13 Jbeta primers. The method was immunoSEQ multiplex PCR; TCRdb's version includes in-frame clones alone and lacks a portion of them. The repertoire has 100,000 to 150,000 clones, around 75% of them found once; the top ten carry more than 2.5%. Material for sequencing was PBMCs. The receptors were sampled from a woman aged 45-59 years in good health and CMV-seronegative.

This chain connects TRBV5-8 to TRBJ2-1; tentative D call: TRBD1 (5 bases). The germline V gene has CDR1 SGHTS and CDR2 YDEGEE. There are 15 residues in the CDR3. The V end was cut by 4 bases, the J end by 4 bases, with 15 bases between. Here the CDR3 DNA reads TGTGCCAGCAGCCCAGGGTTAGGCTTTTACAATGAGCAGTTCTTC. It yields the protein CASSPGLGFYNEQFF.

This clone was observed once. The V gene is TRBV14, the J gene TRBJ2-7, with TRBD2 identical over 15 bases. The V gene's germline CDR1 is SGHDN and CDR2 FVKESK. With 3 bases clipped from V and 0 bases from J, the junction kept 0 bases outside the gene matches. The CDR3 totals 16 residues. CDR3 in amino acids: CASSQGLAGGSYEQYF. Written as DNA, the CDR3 is TGTGCCAGCAGCCAGGGACTAGCGGGAGGCTCCTACGAGCAGTACTTC.

This clone was seen a handful of times. This sequence joins TRBV9 and TRBJ2-6; no clear D gene. V shed 3 bases and J shed 0 bases, with 7 bases lying between them. Germline V lookup: CDR1 SGDLS, CDR2 YYNGEE. The CDR3 spans 15 residues. CDR3 nucleotides: TGTGCCAGCAGCGCCCTTCCCTCTGGGGCCAACGTCCTGACTTTC. The encoded protein is CASSALPSGANVLTF.

CDR3 residues: CASSIVAGLSYNEQFF. CDR3 DNA sequence: TGTGCCAGTAGTATAGTTGCGGGATTATCCTACAATGAGCAGTTCTTC. The V and J genes are TRBV19 and TRBJ2-1; D perhaps matches TRBD2 (6 bases). There are 16 residues in the CDR3. Germline values: CDR1 LNHDA, CDR2 SQIVND (reference sequence). The V end was cut by 1 base, the J end by 1 base, with 11 bases between.

The CDR3 DNA is TGCGCCAGCAGCCAAGGTGGGAGTTCCTACAATGAGCAGTTCTTC. Protein sequence: CASSQGGSSYNEQFF. The chain has TRBV4-1 and TRBJ2-1; D may be TRBD2 (5 bases). V lost 1 base to trimming and J lost 1 base, with 8 bases between them. Per germline, CDR1 MGHRA and CDR2 YSYEKL. This CDR3 spans 15 amino acids.

This clone has just a few counts. This chain connects TRBV30 to TRBJ1-1; D might be TRBD1 (5 bases). Germline CDR1 and CDR2: GTSNPN and SVGIG (reference sequence). Deletions cut 2 bases from V and 7 bases from J, with 17 bases between. The CDR3 has 14 residues. DNA for the CDR3: TGTGCCTGGAGTAAACTCGACAGTTTTGGTGAAGCTTTCTTT. This sequence encodes CAWSKLDSFGEAFF.

This CDR3 reads CASWSSYNSPLHF. The DNA of the CDR3 is TGTGCCAGCTGGAGCTCCTATAATTCACCCCTCCACTTT. The rearrangement uses TRBV28 and TRBJ1-6; no clear D. There are 13 residues in the CDR3. Trimming pared 8 bases from V and 0 bases from J, leaving 5 bases between. Germline lookup yields CDR1 MDHEN and CDR2 SYDVKM.

On this clone itself: The junction departs from germline at one end; a sequencing error may be responsible. The chain is built from TRBV6-6 and TRBJ1-5; maybe TRBD1 (5 bases). The CDR3 is 16 amino acids. Germline V gene data show CDR1 as MNHNY and CDR2 as SVGAGI (reference sequence). DNA for the CDR3: TGTGCCAACAGTTACCGCAGACCAGGGCGCAATCAGCCCCAGCATTTT. Amino acid sequence: CANSYRRPGRNQPQHF.

The chain employs TRBV28 and TRBJ2-2; 7 nucleotides agree with TRBD2. Unmatched junction bases numbered 7, after V lost 6 bases and J lost 6 bases. There are 14 residues in the CDR3. Germline CDR1 MDHEN, CDR2 SYDVKM. The CDR3 sequence is CASRIAGESGELFF. Here the CDR3 DNA reads TGTGCCAGCAGGATAGCGGGTGAATCCGGGGAGCTGTTTTTT.

This chain joins TRBV5-4 and TRBJ2-1; D gene ambiguous. Between the trimmed V and J ends, which lost 4 bases and 3 bases, there was a span of 8 bases. CDR1 and CDR2 (germline): SGHNT, YYREEE (reference sequence). This CDR3 is 13 amino acids long. The DNA of the CDR3 is TGTGCCAGCAGCAAAGACATCTACAATGAGCAGTTCTTC. It translates to CASSKDIYNEQFF.

This chain uses TRBV15 with TRBJ2-1, with D possibly matching TRBD1 (5 bases). Germline CDR1 LNHNV, CDR2 YYDKDF (reference sequence). CDR3 length: 13 residues. The ends were cut back, 9 bases at V and 4 bases at J, with 13 bases in the middle. This chain's CDR3 is CATRAGRYNEQFF. The CDR3 coding sequence is TGTGCCACAAGGGCAGGGCGGTACAATGAGCAGTTCTTC. Using reference TRBV15 and TRBJ2-1 for the parts outside the CDR3, the full variable domain is DAMVIQNPRYQVTQFGKPVTLSCSQTLNHNVMYWYQQKSSQAPKLLFHYYDKDFNNEADTPDNFQSRRPNTSFCFLDIRSPGLGDTAMYLCATRAGRYNEQFFGPGTRLTVL.

The V gene is TRBV11-2, the J gene TRBJ2-1, with 8 bases aligning to TRBD2. Trimming took 4 bases from V and 7 from J; bases not matched to a gene: 12. The CDR3 is 16 amino acids. Germline CDR1 SGHAT, CDR2 FQNNGV. CDR3: CASSSIRGRYGNEQFF. For the CDR3, the DNA is TGTGCCAGCAGCTCAATCCGCGGGAGGTACGGGAATGAGCAGTTCTTC.

CDR3 DNA sequence: TGTGCCAGCAGCGGGGGGTATGACACTGAAGCTTTCTTT. It codes for CASSGGYDTEAFF. This chain uses TRBV6-6 with TRBJ1-1; D may be TRBD1 (5 bases). This CDR3 spans 13 amino acids. The germline V gene has CDR1 MNHNY and CDR2 SVGAGI (reference sequence). V was clipped by 6 bases and J by 3 bases, with 11 bases between them.

The chain employs TRBV18 and TRBJ2-3, with a possible D match to TRBD2 (5 bases). Trimming removed 2 bases at V and 2 bases at J, with 11 bases between. Looked up from germline, CDR1 is KGHSH and CDR2 is LQKENI. The CDR3 is 15 amino acids. The CDR3, as DNA: TGTGCCAGCTCACCATCCGGAGGAGTCACAGATACGCAGTATTTT. It encodes CASSPSGGVTDTQYF.

The gene calls are TRBV5-8 and TRBJ1-4; no reliable D call. This CDR3 spans 18 amino acids. CDR1 is SGHTS, CDR2 YDEGEE, per germline. V lost 2 bases, J lost 5 bases, and 22 bases lay in between. The CDR3 region is CASSFIVIGRTLNEKLFF. CDR3 sequence (DNA): TGTGCCAGCAGCTTTATTGTTATTGGGAGGACCTTGAATGAAAAACTGTTTTTT.

This clone showed up just once. This chain connects TRBV7-9 to TRBJ1-1; D ambiguous. This CDR3 contains 15 residues. Trimming removed 3 bases at V and 5 bases at J, with 16 bases between. Per the germline V gene, CDR1 is SEHNR and CDR2 is FQNEAQ (reference sequence). The CDR3 sequence: CASSFWAEGVTEAFF. CDR3 DNA sequence: TGTGCCAGCAGCTTTTGGGCGGAGGGAGTGACTGAAGCTTTCTTT.

The table lists this clone with a count of one. The chain employs TRBV5-1 and TRBJ2-1; 11 bases fit TRBD2. This CDR3 comprises 13 residues. V dropped 7 bases and J dropped 9; count of bases not matched to a gene: 6. CDR1 is SGHRS, CDR2 YFSETQ, per germline. CDR3 in DNA: TGCGCCAGCGGTTTCACTAGCGGGAGTGAGCAGTTCTTC. Translated, it gives CASGFTSGSEQFF.